The clone carrying this TCR beta chain is a singleton in its sample. Its target is not known. This record belongs to a study of CD8+ T cells in alopecia areata. Treatment in this sample: oral pan-JAK inhibitor, 5-10 mg twice daily. Peripheral blood samples and lesional scalp punch biopsies were obtained from alopecia areata patients. The V gene's germline CDR1 is MGHRA and CDR2 YSYEKL. V was pared by 3 bases and J by 7 bases, with 9 bases between. This CDR3 is built from 13 residues. Extraction of RNA preceded its reverse transcription into cDNA, which served as the sequencing template. Assay used: immunoSEQ multiplex PCR; TCRdb lists only in-frame clones, some missing. The sample consists of about 160,000 clones, 50% to 65% of them appearing once. Study results and limitations: Scalp clonality and expanded CD8+ clones among the top 100 showed significant decreases with tofacitinib. Clonality exceeded that of normal scalp in lesional scalp, most notably in alopecia totalis/universalis. Scalp samples also yield sequences of resident alphabeta T cells from normal skin.

The genes are TRBV4-1 and TRBJ2-2; either TRBD1 or TRBD2 may fit D (6 bases each). This material consisted of CD4+ T cells sorted from blood, taken at week 24, from a patient treated with tofacitinib. This clonotype was sampled from a human donor with alopecia areata. The CDR3: CASSHGGGGELFF. CDR3 coding DNA: TGCGCCAGCAGCCACGGAGGGGGCGGGGAGCTGTTTTTT.